Reported below is one T cell receptor (beta chain). With random hexamers, reverse transcription was performed on about 0.5 to 1 ug of RNA. Amplification of TCR beta CDR3 spanned 54 Vbeta and 13 Jbeta via immunoSEQ multiplex PCR. TCRdb reprocessed the immunoSEQ multiplex PCR reads with MiXCR, giving one entry per CDR3 protein. The table has about 280,000 distinct CDR3 sequences, 80% to 90% seen once. Sequencing targeted TCR beta in T cells from blood (CD8+ and CD4+). Germline loops: CDR1 SEHNR, CDR2 FQNEAQ (reference sequence). The CDR3 totals 15 residues. V was pared by 1 base and J by 4 bases, with 12 bases between. These data originate in a study of CD8 T cells in Susac syndrome.

The chain carries TRBV7-9 and TRBJ2-3; no firm D call. The sequenced sample consisted of CD8+ T cells from PBMCs. This TCR was recovered from a human donor with multiple sclerosis. CDR3 loop: CASSLVGSSPDTQYF. The CDR3, as DNA: TGTGCCAGCAGCTTAGTAGGGTCCTCTCCAGATACGCAGTATTTT.